This record covers a single TCR beta chain. Sequencing was performed with immunoSEQ multiplex PCR; in TCRdb, only in-frame clones are kept and a portion is missing. This table has under 250,000 clones, about nine tenths appearing once. The sample belongs to a study of blood T cell repertoires in COVID-19. Trimming pared 3 bases from V and 8 bases from J, leaving 7 bases between. The CDR3 totals 12 residues. Germline V lookup: CDR1 SEHNR, CDR2 FQNEAQ (reference sequence). The sequenced sample was peripheral blood. The TCR originated in a man aged 30 to 39 with COVID-19, enrolled during active disease. This chain uses TRBV7-9 with TRBJ1-4, with D hard to call. CDR3 in DNA: TGTGCCAGCAGCTTCGGGTCCGAAAAACTGTTTTTT. Translating it yields CASSFGSEKLFF.